This TCR beta chain emerged from a study of neurological immune-mediated disorders. The study's findings and limits: The multiple sclerosis repertoire cluster had no clinical or MRI correlate.

Template-switch 5'RACE cDNA synthesis added a 10-nucleotide unique molecular identifier. Every sequencing run generated over 180 million TCR-beta sequences from 15-18 subjects. TCRdb reprocessed the 5' RACE reads with MiXCR, giving one entry per CDR3 protein. The data hold 65,000 to 85,000 distinct CDR3 sequences, with approximately 3.4% observed a single time. This clonotype was counted ten times or more. Its target is unknown. Germline V gene data show CDR1 as ENHRY and CDR2 as SYGVKD. CDR3 length: 16 amino acids. Unmatched junction bases numbered 8, after V lost 2 bases and J lost 4 bases. The chain recombines TRBV10-3 with TRBJ2-5, with 9 positions matching TRBD2. The clonotype was recovered from a woman aged 50 to 65 with multiple sclerosis. Sequenced input: PBMCs. The CDR3 DNA reads TGTGCCATCAGTGAGATTTCAGCGGGGGGAGGAGAGACCCAGTACTTC. Protein sequence: CAISEISAGGGETQYF.